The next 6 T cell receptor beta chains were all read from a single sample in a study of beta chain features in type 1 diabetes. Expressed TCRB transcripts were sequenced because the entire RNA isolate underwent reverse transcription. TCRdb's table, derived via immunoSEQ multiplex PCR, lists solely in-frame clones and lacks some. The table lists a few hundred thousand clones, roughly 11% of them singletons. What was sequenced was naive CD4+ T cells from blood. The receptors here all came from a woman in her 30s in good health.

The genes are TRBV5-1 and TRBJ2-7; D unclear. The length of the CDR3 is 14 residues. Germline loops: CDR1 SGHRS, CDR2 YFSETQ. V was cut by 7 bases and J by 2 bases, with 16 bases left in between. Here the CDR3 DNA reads TGCGCCAGCTCCCTAGAGAGCGAGACCTACGAGCAGTACTTC. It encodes CASSLESETYEQYF.

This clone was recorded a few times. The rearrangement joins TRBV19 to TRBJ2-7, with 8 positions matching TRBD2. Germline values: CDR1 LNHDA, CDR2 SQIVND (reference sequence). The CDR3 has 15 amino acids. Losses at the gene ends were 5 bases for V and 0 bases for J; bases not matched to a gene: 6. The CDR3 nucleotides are TGTGCCAGTAGTTCGGCGGGAGGCCTCTCCTACGAGCAGTACTTC. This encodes CASSSAGGLSYEQYF. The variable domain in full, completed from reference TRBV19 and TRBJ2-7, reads DGGITQSPKYLFRKEGQNVTLSCEQNLNHDAMYWYRQDPGQGLRLIYYSQIVNDFQKGDIAEGYSVSREKKESFPLTVTSAQKNPTAFYLCASSSAGGLSYEQYFGPGTRLTVT.

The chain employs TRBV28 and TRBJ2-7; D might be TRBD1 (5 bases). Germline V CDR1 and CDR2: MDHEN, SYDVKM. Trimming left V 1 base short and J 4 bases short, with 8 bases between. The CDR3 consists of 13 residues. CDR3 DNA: TGTGCCAGCAGTTTATTTGGGGCGTACGAGCAGTACTTC. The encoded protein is CASSLFGAYEQYF.

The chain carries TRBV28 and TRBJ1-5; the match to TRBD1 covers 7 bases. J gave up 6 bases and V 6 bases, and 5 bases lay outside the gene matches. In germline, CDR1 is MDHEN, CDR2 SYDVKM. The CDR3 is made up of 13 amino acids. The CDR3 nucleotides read TGTGCCAGCAGCTCAGGGGGTGTTCAGCCCCAGCATTTT. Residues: CASSSGGVQPQHF.

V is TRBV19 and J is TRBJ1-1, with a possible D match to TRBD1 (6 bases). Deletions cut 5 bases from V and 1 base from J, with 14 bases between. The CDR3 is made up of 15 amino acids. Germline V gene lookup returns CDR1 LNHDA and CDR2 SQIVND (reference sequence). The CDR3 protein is CASSPTSTGNTEAFF. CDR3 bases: TGTGCCAGTAGTCCGACCTCGACAGGGAACACTGAAGCTTTCTTT.

CDR3 nucleotides: TGTGCCAGCCATCCTAGGTTCGCAAATGAGCAGTTCTTC. Encoded protein: CASHPRFANEQFF. The J gene is TRBJ2-1, the V gene TRBV28; D remains ambiguous. The CDR3 length is 13 residues. Germline lookup yields CDR1 MDHEN and CDR2 SYDVKM. Trimming pared 8 bases from V and 7 bases from J, leaving 15 bases between.